This T cell receptor (beta chain) was retrieved from a study of cytomegalovirus exposure and HLA in healthy donors. Looking at the study overall: In a later analysis, it was reported that the roughly 120 validation repertoires had been produced on the same platform as the 500 to 750 repertoires belonging to the first cohort. Points from the study as a whole: Most TCR sequences were rare, but some public TCRs occurred in many donors. The authors enumerated some 170 TCR beta chains as linked to cytomegalovirus. According to a later analysis, TCR clusters from the first cohort tended to co-occur in the 100 to 150 validation repertoires.

Here immunoSEQ multiplex PCR was the method, and the copy in TCRdb shows in-frame clones only, minus some. The data contain around 150,000 clones, almost 90% of them singletons. A note on this clone: Its antigen is unidentified.

Germline CDR1 and CDR2: KGHSH and LQKENI. This CDR3 is 15 amino acids long. The junction had 0 bases not matched to a gene; V was cut back by 2 bases and J by 7 bases. The sequence was collected from a woman between 18 and 29 years old in good health and CMV-seropositive. V and J are TRBV18 and TRBJ1-6; TRBD1 matches at 12 bases. The sequencing sample was made of PBMCs. For the CDR3, the DNA is TGTGCCAGCTCACCAGGGACAGGGGGCAATTCACCCCTCCACTTT. Translated: CASSPGTGGNSPLHF.